This TCR beta chain was identified in a study of blood T cell repertoires in COVID-19. Study at large: The United States, Italy and Spain were the sources of the acute and convalescent COVID-19 samples. PBMCs, B-cell-depleted T cells, or T cells provided the cDNA or gDNA that made up the material.

Original data processing: The authors estimated nucleated cell counts from reference gene primer amplification. Profiling relied on immunoSEQ multiplex PCR, and the TCRdb table lists in-frame clones only, not all of them. That table furnishes V, J and clone size, whereas the DNA furnished D and trimming. The data contain about 250,000 clones, around four fifths of them singletons. This clone was found once. Germline CDR1 SGHVS, CDR2 FNYEAQ. V was pared by 4 bases and J by 3 bases, with 6 bases between. The CDR3 covers 13 residues. This clonotype was obtained from a middle-aged man with acute or convalescent COVID-19. The gene calls are TRBV7-6 and TRBJ2-2; D not certain. Sequencing used peripheral blood. The CDR3 spells CASSSRDTGELFF. The CDR3 bases are TGTGCCAGCAGCTCACGAGACACCGGGGAGCTGTTTTTT.